This T cell receptor (beta chain) originates from a study of cytomegalovirus exposure and HLA in healthy donors. Across the study: Unique TCRs numbering around 85 million, obtained from HLA-typed donors, made up an early data release. Findings and limits, study-wide: HLA restriction was apparent for most CMV-associated TCR beta chains in a later analysis. A likely sequencing artifact accounted for one observed cluster of highly shared sequence variants.

Notes on this clone: What it binds is not known.

PCR used 60 Vbeta primers and 13 Jbeta primers. TCRdb's copy holds only in-frame clones and misses some; the assay was immunoSEQ multiplex PCR. The table shows 170,000 or so clones, with around 80% occurring only once. The germline gives CDR1 MNHNS, CDR2 SASEGT. V was shortened by 4 bases and J by 9 bases, with 13 bases between the two germline ends. The CDR3 totals 13 residues. The TCR was taken from a man aged 30 to 45 in good health and CMV-seropositive. The chain uses TRBV6-1 and TRBJ2-1, with a possible D match to TRBD2 (5 bases). Sequenced sample: PBMCs. In DNA, the CDR3 is TGTGCCAGCAGTGCGTCTAGCTTTTTTGAGCAGTTCTTC. The encoded protein is CASSASSFFEQFF.